The source of this TCR beta chain is a study of T-cell reconstitution after alpha-beta-depleted transplantation in children. Study-wide results and limits: One year post-transplant, T-cell counts and diversity were largely derived from T cells produced anew. Several hundred expanded graft clones reportedly were the source of alpha-beta T cells about two months after transplant. High day-60 TCRbeta diversity in some patients came from surviving recipient T cells and thymic progenitors.

V lost 1 base, J lost 2 bases, and 9 bases lay in between. CDR3 length equals 14 residues. Germline CDR1 SGHDT, CDR2 YYEEEE. Unique molecular identifiers featured in how the TCRbeta library was prepared. TCRdb re-derived calls from the PCR reads in MiXCR, one entry per CDR3 protein. The sample has 250,000 to 400,000 distinct CDR3 sequences; more than 20% are singletons. For this clonotype: Its antigen is unidentified.

Specimen: PBMCs, mostly from graft donor cells, collected 180 days after TCRalphabeta/CD19-depleted stem cell transplant. This clonotype originated in a male patient between 5 and 17 years old who had a stem cell transplant for acute lymphoblastic leukemia, so the T cells may come from the graft donor. The chain has TRBV5-6 and TRBJ2-5; no clear D gene. The CDR3 bases are TGTGCCAGCAGCTTGAGGGCGCCTCAAGAGACCCAGTACTTC. This codes for CASSLRAPQETQYF.